Below, one TCR beta chain is given with its context. Its specificity is not known. Trimming cost V 7 bases and J 2 bases, with 9 bases left between them. CDR3 length equals 12 residues. Per germline, CDR1 MNHNS and CDR2 SASEGT. This sample is drawn from a study of cytomegalovirus exposure and HLA in healthy donors. Study-wide results and limits: Most sequenced TCRs were rare (though some public TCRs occurred in many donors).

The PCR made use of 60 Vbeta and 13 Jbeta primers. Per the study methods: Among the unique TCR beta chains that a later analysis counted, 75 million to 85 million in all, 10 million to 13 million were shared. Sequencing used immunoSEQ multiplex PCR; TCRdb keeps in-frame clones, though not all of them. The DNA gave D and trimming, while V, J and clone size come from that table. The sample lists 150,000 or so clones, 80% seen once, with roughly 14% in the top ten. Sequencing was performed on PBMCs. The sequence derives from a woman aged 40 to 55 in good health and CMV-seronegative. This chain connects TRBV6-1 to TRBJ2-7; no clear D gene. The CDR3 reads CASTRPTYEQYF. The CDR3 nucleotides are TGTGCCAGCACTCGTCCTACCTACGAGCAGTACTTC.